Listed here are 20 T cell receptor beta chains from one sample, sequenced in a study of blood T cells in healthy people across ages. The use of a sample-barcoded 5' primer and a J-beta primer mix characterized a second PCR of roughly 7 to 11 cycles. TCRdb recomputed calls from the 5' RACE reads with MiXCR, one row per CDR3 protein. The sample lists 1 million or so distinct CDR3 sequences, less than 25% occurring once. These data were also reused for a study on T cells of mothers and their children.

The sample comprised blood. These receptors all come from a girl aged 2 to 9 in good health.

V and J are TRBV21-1 and TRBJ1-2. TRBV21-1 is designated a pseudogene. CDR3 length: 14 residues. CDR3 sequence (DNA): TGTGCCAGCAGCAAAGATGAGTGTTCTTATGGCTACACCTTC. The encoded protein is CASSKDECSYGYTF.

This clonotype was recorded a few times. This chain uses TRBV18 with TRBJ1-1; the D is unclear. Per the germline V gene, CDR1 is KGHSH and CDR2 is LQKENI. V lost 0 bases to trimming and J lost 4 bases, with 12 bases between them. The CDR3 length is 15 residues. DNA of the CDR3: TGTGCCAGCTCACCACCGTCGGTGGAGAGCACTGAAGCTTTCTTT. Residues: CASSPPSVESTEAFF.

The V gene is TRBV20-1, the J gene TRBJ2-1; 12 nucleotides align to TRBD2. The CDR3 covers 15 residues. Germline CDR1 and CDR2: DFQATT and SNEGSKA (reference sequence). With 3 bases clipped from V and 8 bases from J, the junction kept 8 bases outside the gene matches. CDR3 in amino acids: CSASITSGRSDEQFF. CDR3 DNA: TGCAGTGCTAGTATCACTAGCGGGAGGAGCGATGAGCAGTTCTTC.

A word on this clonotype: Lacking the conserved final phenylalanine or tryptophan, this CDR3 likely reflects a read error. The J gene is TRBJ2-1, the V gene TRBV24-1; 8 nucleotides line up with TRBD1. CDR3 length: 16 amino acids. Trimming at V came to 4 bases and at J to 7 bases, leaving 11 bases not matched to a gene. The germline V gene encodes CDR1 KGHDR and CDR2 SFDVKD. The CDR3 nucleotides read TGTGCCACCAGTGACCCCGGACAGGGTCTCCTAAATGAGCAGTTCCTC. It encodes CATSDPGQGLLNEQFL.

This clonotype was seen once. V is TRBV6-5 and J is TRBJ2-2; D is tentatively TRBD1 or TRBD2 (5 bases each). The CDR3 length is 14 residues. The ends were cut back, 2 bases at V and 4 bases at J, with 8 bases in the middle. Germline CDR1 and CDR2: MNHEY and SVGAGI. This CDR3 is CASSYRDGTGELFF. For the CDR3, the DNA is TGTGCCAGCAGTTACAGGGACGGCACCGGGGAGCTGTTTTTT.

The chain links TRBV20-1 to TRBJ1-2, with a possible D match to TRBD1 (5 bases). The V gene lost 5 bases and the J gene lost 8 bases, with 12 bases spanning the gap. Germline loops: CDR1 DFQATT, CDR2 SNEGSKA (reference sequence). The CDR3 length is 11 residues. CDR3 sequence reads: CSALWGGGYTF. DNA for the CDR3: TGCAGTGCTCTCTGGGGCGGGGGCTACACCTTC.

This clonotype was recorded a few times. This sequence joins TRBV6-6 and TRBJ1-2; the D is unclear. V shed 2 bases and J shed 6 bases, with 7 bases lying between them. Per germline, CDR1 MNHNY and CDR2 SVGAGI (reference sequence). There are 12 residues in the CDR3. CDR3 loop: CASSYAGDGYTF. CDR3 bases: TGTGCCAGCAGTTACGCCGGGGATGGCTACACCTTC.

This clonotype was seen only a few times. The chain has TRBV4-1 and TRBJ2-1, with 12 positions matching TRBD1. Germline assignment: CDR1 MGHRA and CDR2 YSYEKL. This CDR3 region has 15 residues. V shed 4 bases, J shed 10 bases, and the junction held 8 bases outside the gene matches. CDR3 sequence reads: CASSPGQGALQEQFF. The CDR3, as DNA: TGCGCCAGCAGCCCGGGACAGGGGGCGCTTCAGGAGCAGTTCTTC.

The genes are TRBV6-1 and TRBJ2-7; 7 positions match TRBD1. Germline CDR1 is MNHNS and CDR2 is SASEGT. The CDR3 sequence is 13 residues long. V lost 5 bases and J lost 7; bases outside the gene matches: 8. The CDR3 loop is CASSRQGSGEQYF. The CDR3 region has the DNA TGTGCCAGCAGTAGACAGGGTTCAGGGGAGCAGTACTTC.

This sequence joins TRBV27 and TRBJ2-7; no firm D call. Germline CDR1 reads MNHEY; CDR2 reads SMNVEV (reference sequence). CDR3 size: 15 residues. Trimming shortened V by 2 bases and J by 2 bases, and 13 bases separated the two germline ends. The CDR3 nucleotides read TGTGCCAGCAGTTTACTCACGGCCCCTACCTACGAGCAGTACTTC. This codes for CASSLLTAPTYEQYF.

The rearrangement joins TRBV7-2 to TRBJ2-7, with 7 nucleotides matching TRBD2. V dropped 5 bases and J dropped 2; count of bases not matched to a gene: 12. Germline loops: CDR1 SGHTA, CDR2 FQGNSA. The CDR3 length is 16 residues. The DNA of the CDR3 is TGTGCCAGCAGCGGGCAATTGACTAGCCTACCCTACGAGCAGTACTTC. It translates to CASSGQLTSLPYEQYF.

This clonotype was observed a few times. The rearrangement links TRBV29-1 to TRBJ2-7, with TRBD1 matching 8 bases. V lost 3 bases, J lost 6 bases, and 7 bases stayed unmatched. CDR1 is SQVTM, CDR2 ANQGSEA, per germline. The CDR3 has 13 residues. This CDR3 reads CSVESGQASEQYF. The CDR3 nucleotides are TGCAGCGTTGAGTCGGGACAGGCAAGCGAGCAGTACTTC.

The rearrangement uses TRBV7-9 and TRBJ1-2, with 10 nucleotides matching TRBD1. The CDR3 loop spans 14 amino acids. The V gene end was trimmed by 5 bases and the J gene end by 5 bases; junction bases not matched to a gene: 5. Per germline, CDR1 SEHNR and CDR2 FQNEAQ (reference sequence). For the CDR3, the DNA is TGTGCCAGCAGCATGGACAGGGGGTTTTATGGCTACACCTTC. It encodes CASSMDRGFYGYTF.

The rearrangement uses TRBV9 and TRBJ2-4, with a tentative D call TRBD2 (6 bases). Germline CDR1 reads SGDLS; CDR2 reads YYNGEE. This CDR3 is built from 15 residues. With 3 bases removed from V and 0 bases from J, the gap between germline ends came to 10 bases. CDR3 in DNA: TGTGCCAGCAGCGGGATAGCGGTAGCCAAAAACATTCAGTACTTC. This gives the protein CASSGIAVAKNIQYF.

The chain joins TRBV4-1 to TRBJ2-7; D possibly corresponds to TRBD2 (5 bases). Trimming took off 3 bases at V and 2 bases at J, with 14 bases between the two ends. Germline loops: CDR1 MGHRA, CDR2 YSYEKL. The CDR3 consists of 15 residues. Written as DNA, the CDR3 is TGCGCCAGCAGCCAGGGAGAGACGGGTACCTACGAGCAGTACTTC. This gives the protein CASSQGETGTYEQYF.

The genes are TRBV28 and TRBJ2-5; no firm D call. The length of the CDR3 is 12 residues. The germline gives CDR1 MDHEN, CDR2 SYDVKM. Trimming left V 8 bases short and J 5 bases short, with 12 bases between. CDR3 DNA: TGTGCCAGCGCCTTTGGGGTGGAGACCCAGTACTTC. It is translated as CASAFGVETQYF. The variable domain in full, completed from reference TRBV28 and TRBJ2-5, reads DVKVTQSSRYLVKRTGEKVFLECVQDMDHENMFWYRQDPGLGLRLIYFSYDVKMKEKGDIPEGYSVSREKKERFSLILESASTNQTSMYLCASAFGVETQYFGPGTRLLVL.

The rearrangement joins TRBV4-1 to TRBJ2-2, with TRBD2 matching 8 bases. The CDR3 is 16 residues long. CDR1 is MGHRA and CDR2 is YSYEKL in the germline V gene. J lost 2 bases, V lost 3 bases, and 5 bases had no gene match. CDR3 sequence reads: CASSQTTSGNTGELFF. In DNA form, the CDR3 reads TGCGCCAGCAGCCAGACAACTAGCGGTAACACCGGGGAGCTGTTTTTT.

This clonotype was counted only a few times. The rearrangement uses TRBV10-3 and TRBJ1-1; D not certain. V lost 2 bases to trimming and J lost 5 bases, with 9 bases between them. This CDR3 has 13 amino acids. Per germline, CDR1 ENHRY and CDR2 SYGVKD. The CDR3 sequence is CAISENGVTEAFF. The CDR3 bases are TGTGCCATCAGTGAGAATGGGGTTACTGAAGCTTTCTTT.

V usage is TRBV11-2 and J usage is TRBJ2-1, with 11 bases fitting TRBD1. The V gene end was trimmed by 5 bases and the J gene end by 13 bases; junction bases not matched to a gene: 13. In germline, CDR1 is SGHAT, CDR2 FQNNGV. This CDR3 comprises 15 residues. This CDR3 reads CASSPGQGAILLQFF. CDR3 nucleotides: TGTGCCAGCAGCCCAGGACAGGGGGCGATTCTTCTACAGTTCTTC.

This chain links TRBV11-3 with TRBJ1-1, with TRBD1 matching 7 bases. The CDR3 has 19 amino acids. Trimming cost V 8 bases and J 1 base; bases outside gene matches: 22. Germline assignment: CDR1 SGHNT and CDR2 YENEEA. The CDR3 nucleotides read TGTGCCAGCCTCCTACGACAGGGCCGAGCCGGGTTCGGGAACACTGAAGCTTTCTTT. This gives the protein CASLLRQGRAGFGNTEAFF.